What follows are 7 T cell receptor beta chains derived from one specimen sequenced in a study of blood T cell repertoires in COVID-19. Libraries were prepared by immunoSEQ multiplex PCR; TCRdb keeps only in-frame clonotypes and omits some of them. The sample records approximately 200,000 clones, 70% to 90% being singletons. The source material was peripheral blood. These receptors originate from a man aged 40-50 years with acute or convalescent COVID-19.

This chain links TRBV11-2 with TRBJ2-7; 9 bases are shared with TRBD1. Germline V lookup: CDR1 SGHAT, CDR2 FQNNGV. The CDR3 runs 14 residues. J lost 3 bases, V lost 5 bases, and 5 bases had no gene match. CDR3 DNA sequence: TGTGCCAGCAGCCGGGACAGGGTCGACTACGAGCAGTACTTC. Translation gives CASSRDRVDYEQYF. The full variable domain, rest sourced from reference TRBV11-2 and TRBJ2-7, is EAGVAQSPRYKIIEKRQSVAFWCNPISGHATLYWYQQILGQGPKLLIQFQNNGVVDDSQLPKDRFSAERLKGVDSTLKIQPAKLEDSAVYLCASSRDRVDYEQYFGPGTRLTVT.

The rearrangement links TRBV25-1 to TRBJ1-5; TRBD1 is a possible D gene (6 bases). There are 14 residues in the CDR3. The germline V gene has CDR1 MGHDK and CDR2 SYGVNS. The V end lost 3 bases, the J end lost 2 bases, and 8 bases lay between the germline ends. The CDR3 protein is CASSESGGNQPQHF. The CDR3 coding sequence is TGTGCCAGCAGTGAGTCAGGGGGCAATCAGCCCCAGCATTTT.

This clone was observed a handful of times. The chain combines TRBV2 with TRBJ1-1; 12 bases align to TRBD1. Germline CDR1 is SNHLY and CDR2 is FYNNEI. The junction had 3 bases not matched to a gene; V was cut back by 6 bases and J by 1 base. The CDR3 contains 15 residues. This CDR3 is CASSGDRGPNTEAFF. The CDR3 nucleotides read TGTGCCAGCAGCGGGGACAGGGGGCCGAACACTGAAGCTTTCTTT.

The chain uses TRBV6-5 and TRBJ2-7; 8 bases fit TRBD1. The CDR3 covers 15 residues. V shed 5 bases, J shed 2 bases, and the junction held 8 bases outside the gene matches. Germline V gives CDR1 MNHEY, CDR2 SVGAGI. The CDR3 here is CASSTRQGLPYEQYF. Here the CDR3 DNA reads TGTGCCAGCAGTACCCGACAGGGGCTTCCCTACGAGCAGTACTTC.

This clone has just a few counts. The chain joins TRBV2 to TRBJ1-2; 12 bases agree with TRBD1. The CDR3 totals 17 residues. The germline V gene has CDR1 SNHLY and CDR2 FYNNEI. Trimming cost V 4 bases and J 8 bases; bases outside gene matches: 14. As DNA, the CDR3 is TGTGCCAGCAGTGCAAGATCCGGGACAGGGGGCGAAAACGGCTACACCTTC. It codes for CASSARSGTGGENGYTF.

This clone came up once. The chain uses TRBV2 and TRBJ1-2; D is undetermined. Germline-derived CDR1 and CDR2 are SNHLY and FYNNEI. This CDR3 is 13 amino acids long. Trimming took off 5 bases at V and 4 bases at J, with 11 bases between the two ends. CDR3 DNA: TGTGCCAGCAGTTCCCGACATACCTATGGCTACACCTTC. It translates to CASSSRHTYGYTF.

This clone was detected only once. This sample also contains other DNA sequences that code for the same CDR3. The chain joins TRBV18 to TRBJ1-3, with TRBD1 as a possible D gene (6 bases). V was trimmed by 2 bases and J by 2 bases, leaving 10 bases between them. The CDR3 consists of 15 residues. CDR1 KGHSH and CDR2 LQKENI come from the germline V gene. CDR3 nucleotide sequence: TGTGCCAGCTCACCAACGACAGGACCTGGAAACACCATATATTTT. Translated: CASSPTTGPGNTIYF.